Listed below are T cell receptor beta chains from one sample, sequenced in a study of radiotherapy plus CTLA-4 blockade in lung cancer. Assay used: immunoSEQ multiplex PCR; TCRdb lists only in-frame clones, some missing. This sample has 60,000 to 85,000 clones, with around 90% found just once. The sequencing used peripheral blood, collected from a patient treated with radiotherapy plus ipilimumab. These receptors came from a human donor with non-small cell lung cancer who had stable disease on radiotherapy plus ipilimumab. Each CDR3 is given with its conserved first and last residue. The order of the fields is J gene, V gene, clone size, D gene, CDR3 protein, CDR3 DNA. A D gene is named only where the DNA matches it firmly. Rows may omit the clone size; those that give it use once, few, many or a size class.

j_gene: TRBJ2-7
v_gene: TRBV11-3
abundance: -
d_gene: TRBD1
CDR3aa: CASSFRQGYGEQYF
CDR3nt: TGTGCCAGCAGCTTTCGACAGGGGTACGGGGAGCAGTACTTC

j_gene: TRBJ2-3
v_gene: TRBV5-6
abundance: -
d_gene: -
CDR3aa: CASSLKSGVGTDTQYF
CDR3nt: TGTGCCAGCAGCTTAAAGTCAGGAGTCGGCACAGATACGCAGTATTTT

j_gene: TRBJ2-7
v_gene: TRBV10-3
abundance: -
d_gene: TRBD2
CDR3aa: CAIKGQGLAGGSYEQYF
CDR3nt: TGTGCCATCAAAGGTCAAGGACTAGCGGGAGGTTCCTACGAGCAGTACTTC

j_gene: TRBJ2-7
v_gene: TRBV15
abundance: -
d_gene: TRBD1
CDR3aa: CATSRDAGGYEQYF
CDR3nt: TGTGCCACCAGCAGAGATGCAGGGGGCTACGAGCAGTACTTC

j_gene: TRBJ2-2
v_gene: TRBV6-1
abundance: -
d_gene: -
CDR3aa: CASGSLLGELFF
CDR3nt: TGTGCCAGCGGGAGCCTCCTGGGGGAGCTGTTTTTT

j_gene: TRBJ1-1
v_gene: TRBV18
abundance: -
d_gene: -
CDR3aa: CASSPLAGTEAFF
CDR3nt: TGTGCCAGCTCACCCCTTGCGGGCACTGAAGCTTTCTTT

j_gene: TRBJ2-7
v_gene: TRBV6-5
abundance: -
d_gene: -
CDR3aa: CASKSGDKSYEQYF
CDR3nt: TGTGCCAGCAAGAGCGGGGACAAATCCTACGAGCAGTACTTC

j_gene: TRBJ2-2
v_gene: TRBV5-1
abundance: -
d_gene: -
CDR3aa: CASSLTSGNTGELFF
CDR3nt: TGCGCCAGCAGCTTGACCAGCGGAAACACCGGGGAGCTGTTTTTT

j_gene: TRBJ2-7
v_gene: TRBV6-6
abundance: few
d_gene: -
CDR3aa: CASSPTGSSYEQYF
CDR3nt: TGTGCCAGCAGTCCAACAGGGTCATCCTACGAGCAGTACTTC

j_gene: TRBJ1-3
v_gene: TRBV29-1
abundance: -
d_gene: TRBD1
CDR3aa: CSVGGQSSGNTIYF
CDR3nt: TGCAGCGTTGGGGGACAGAGCTCTGGAAACACCATATATTTT

j_gene: TRBJ2-7
v_gene: TRBV6-5
abundance: -
d_gene: TRBD2
CDR3aa: CASSSWGREAYEQYF
CDR3nt: TGTGCCAGCAGTTCCTGGGGGCGGGAGGCCTACGAGCAGTACTTC

j_gene: TRBJ1-2
v_gene: TRBV5-1
abundance: -
d_gene: TRBD1
CDR3aa: CASSPQGRDGYTF
CDR3nt: TGCGCCAGCAGTCCACAGGGGCGGGATGGCTACACCTTC

j_gene: TRBJ1-6
v_gene: TRBV30
abundance: -
d_gene: TRBD1
CDR3aa: CAWSADRGASPLHF
CDR3nt: TGTGCCTGGAGTGCCGACAGGGGTGCTTCACCCCTCCACTTT

j_gene: TRBJ2-5
v_gene: TRBV2
abundance: -
d_gene: -
CDR3aa: CASNLGTQETQYF
CDR3nt: TGTGCCAGCAACCTTGGAACCCAAGAGACCCAGTACTTC

j_gene: TRBJ2-3
v_gene: TRBV1
abundance: -
d_gene: -
CDR3aa: CTSSQEGGGSGETRDTQYF
CDR3nt: TGCACCAGCAGCCAAGAAGGGGGGGGTAGCGGGGAAACAAGAGATACGCAGTATTTT

j_gene: TRBJ1-5
v_gene: TRBV12-1
abundance: -
d_gene: -
CDR3aa: CASRPMHGRMRNGYSNQPQHF
CDR3nt: TGTGCCAGCCGACCAATGCACGGACGAATGAGAAACGGTTATAGCAATCAGCCCCAGCATTTT

j_gene: TRBJ2-1
v_gene: TRBV28
abundance: -
d_gene: TRBD2
CDR3aa: CASMAGGPYNEQFF
CDR3nt: TGTGCCAGCATGGCGGGAGGGCCCTACAATGAGCAGTTCTTC

j_gene: TRBJ1-6
v_gene: TRBV27
abundance: few
d_gene: -
CDR3aa: CASSKQGGSYNSPLHF
CDR3nt: TGTGCCAGCAGTAAACAGGGAGGCTCCTATAATTCACCCCTCCACTTT

j_gene: TRBJ1-1
v_gene: TRBV7-8
abundance: -
d_gene: TRBD1
CDR3aa: CASSLIRGPTEAFF
CDR3nt: TGTGCCAGCAGCTTAATCAGGGGGCCCACTGAAGCTTTCTTT

j_gene: TRBJ1-4
v_gene: TRBV5-8
abundance: -
d_gene: -
CDR3aa: CASSLTGTRILLNEKLFF
CDR3nt: TGTGCCAGCAGCTTGACCGGGACAAGGATTCTCTTAAATGAAAAACTGTTTTTT

j_gene: TRBJ1-3
v_gene: TRBV6-5
abundance: -
d_gene: TRBD1
CDR3aa: CASSFNRGLSGNTIYF
CDR3nt: TGTGCCAGCAGTTTCAACAGGGGGCTTTCCGGAAACACCATATATTTT

j_gene: TRBJ2-3
v_gene: TRBV13
abundance: -
d_gene: -
CDR3aa: CASSLGEGTDTQYF
CDR3nt: TGTGCCAGCAGCTTAGGTGAAGGGACAGATACGCAGTATTTT

j_gene: TRBJ2-3
v_gene: TRBV5-4
abundance: -
d_gene: TRBD2
CDR3aa: CASSLVGLAGGSTDTQYF
CDR3nt: TGTGCCAGCAGCTTGGTGGGCCTAGCGGGGGGCAGCACAGATACGCAGTATTTT

j_gene: TRBJ2-5
v_gene: TRBV4-2
abundance: -
d_gene: TRBD1
CDR3aa: CASSQDQGQVQETQYF
CDR3nt: TGTGCCAGCAGCCAAGATCAGGGACAGGTCCAAGAGACCCAGTACTTC

j_gene: TRBJ2-5
v_gene: TRBV28
abundance: -
d_gene: -
CDR3aa: CASSPIRLVGTQYF
CDR3nt: TGTGCCAGCAGTCCCATCAGACTAGTCGGCACCCAGTACTTC

j_gene: TRBJ2-1
v_gene: TRBV11-2
abundance: -
d_gene: -
CDR3aa: CASSLQEYNEQFF
CDR3nt: TGTGCCAGCAGCCTACAAGAGTACAATGAGCAGTTCTTC

j_gene: TRBJ2-5
v_gene: TRBV28
abundance: once
d_gene: TRBD1
CDR3aa: CASSLTRRTGQETQYF
CDR3nt: TGTGCCAGCAGTTTAACCCGACGGACAGGGCAAGAGACCCAGTACTTC

j_gene: TRBJ2-7
v_gene: TRBV27
abundance: -
d_gene: -
CDR3aa: CASSSLGQTSYEQYF
CDR3nt: TGTGCCAGCAGTTCCCTGGGGCAGACTAGCTACGAGCAGTACTTC

j_gene: TRBJ2-1
v_gene: TRBV7-6
abundance: -
d_gene: TRBD2
CDR3aa: CASSLGGRLALTYNEQFF
CDR3nt: TGTGCCAGCAGCTTAGGGGGAAGACTAGCGCTGACCTACAATGAGCAGTTCTTC

j_gene: TRBJ2-2
v_gene: TRBV2
abundance: -
d_gene: -
CDR3aa: CASSGLRVRVNTGELFF
CDR3nt: TGTGCCAGCAGTGGTCTCAGGGTACGTGTAAACACCGGGGAGCTGTTTTTT

j_gene: TRBJ2-3
v_gene: TRBV25-1
abundance: -
d_gene: -
CDR3aa: CASSDTGRRGTDTQYF
CDR3nt: TGTGCCAGCAGTGACACGGGACGCCGTGGGACAGATACGCAGTATTTT

j_gene: TRBJ2-1
v_gene: TRBV5-8
abundance: -
d_gene: -
CDR3aa: CASRLTGTRSYNEQFF
CDR3nt: TGTGCCAGCAGACTCACAGGGACCCGATCCTACAATGAGCAGTTCTTC

j_gene: TRBJ1-3
v_gene: TRBV29-1
abundance: once
d_gene: TRBD1
CDR3aa: CSVHLTGVDSGNTIYF
CDR3nt: TGCAGCGTGCATCTTACAGGGGTGGACTCTGGAAACACCATATATTTT

j_gene: TRBJ1-4
v_gene: TRBV6-5
abundance: -
d_gene: -
CDR3aa: CASSYSGGSNEKLFF
CDR3nt: TGTGCCAGCAGTTACTCGGGAGGGTCCAATGAAAAACTGTTTTTT

j_gene: TRBJ1-6
v_gene: TRBV5-6
abundance: -
d_gene: -
CDR3aa: CASNHEGDREVGSSPLHF
CDR3nt: TGTGCCAGCAATCACGAGGGGGACCGGGAGGTAGGTAGTTCACCCCTCCACTTT

j_gene: TRBJ2-2
v_gene: TRBV5-1
abundance: -
d_gene: TRBD2
CDR3aa: CASSLQAGKTGELFF
CDR3nt: TGCGCCAGCAGCTTGCAAGCGGGAAAAACCGGGGAGCTGTTTTTT

j_gene: TRBJ1-1
v_gene: TRBV5-1
abundance: -
d_gene: -
CDR3aa: CASSPGGENTEAFF
CDR3nt: TGCGCCAGCAGCCCTGGGGGGGAGAACACTGAAGCTTTCTTT

j_gene: TRBJ2-2
v_gene: TRBV11-2
abundance: -
d_gene: -
CDR3aa: CASSLVGVPGELFF
CDR3nt: TGTGCCAGCAGCTTAGTGGGCGTCCCCGGGGAGCTGTTTTTT

j_gene: TRBJ1-5
v_gene: TRBV28
abundance: -
d_gene: -
CDR3aa: CASTRRNQPQHF
CDR3nt: TGTGCCAGCACCAGACGCAATCAGCCCCAGCATTTT

j_gene: TRBJ2-7
v_gene: TRBV5-6
abundance: -
d_gene: -
CDR3aa: CASSYSGSLYEQYF
CDR3nt: TGTGCCAGCAGTTATTCGGGAAGCCTTTACGAGCAGTACTTC

j_gene: TRBJ2-7
v_gene: TRBV5-4
abundance: -
d_gene: TRBD1
CDR3aa: CASSAGQGGSSYEQYF
CDR3nt: TGTGCCAGCAGCGCTGGACAGGGTGGGAGCTCCTACGAGCAGTACTTC